One and the same sample provided the 24 T cell receptor beta chains below, sequenced in a study of T cell repertoires in cytomegalovirus infection (dated by TCRdb to the late 2010s). The instrument was an Illumina HiSeq 1500. TCRdb handled the public reads itself, with Q25 trimming in fastp and clone calling in MiXCR, and kept productive beta chains. Every CDR3 protein is listed once, alongside the most common genes and DNA of its rows. A total of under 120,000 distinct CDR3 sequences appear in this sample, under 50% of them only once. In total, the top ten clones hold approximately 74% of the sample. The antigens of these receptors remain unknown. The treatment or condition label corresponds to: in vitro stimulation with specific CMV peptide epitopes to enrich CMV-specific T cells. The starting material was CD8+ T cells from cultured PBMCs, obtained from culture after CMV antigen stimulation. The receptors derive from a human donor in good health (CMV status not recorded). Some clones in this sample may be carry-over from other donors' samples.

The genes are TRBV6-1 and TRBJ2-1; the D gene is possibly TRBD1 (6 bases). V lost 3 bases to trimming and J lost 10 bases, with 16 bases between them. The CDR3 length is 14 residues. Looked up from germline, CDR1 is MNHNS and CDR2 is SASEGT. The CDR3 DNA is TGTGCCAGCAGTGACTATTACACCGGGACAGAGCAGTTCTTC. The encoded protein is CASSDYYTGTEQFF.

This clonotype was counted between two and nine times. The chain links TRBV4-1 to TRBJ1-1; D is ambiguous. The germline V and J ends were trimmed by 4 bases and 0 bases, with 6 bases remaining between them. Germline CDR1 MGHRA, CDR2 YSYEKL. The CDR3 totals 13 residues. The CDR3 is CASSLVLNTEAFF. CDR3 coding DNA: TGCGCCAGCAGCCTAGTTTTGAACACTGAAGCTTTCTTT.

J is TRBJ2-7 and V is TRBV3-1, with 11 bases aligning to TRBD1. The CDR3 length is 17 residues. V lost 4 bases, J lost 7 bases, and 15 bases stayed unmatched. Germline V gives CDR1 LGHDT, CDR2 YNNKEL (reference sequence). The CDR3 here is CASSPGRIGQGAGEQYF. CDR3 in DNA: TGTGCCAGCAGCCCCGGGAGGATTGGACAGGGGGCCGGAGAGCAGTACTTC.

This clonotype was seen at least ten times. The V gene is TRBV4-1, the J gene TRBJ2-7, with 7 bases aligning to TRBD1. V was pared by 1 base and J by 2 bases, with 8 bases of the junction left unmatched. Germline CDR1 is MGHRA and CDR2 is YSYEKL. This CDR3 spans 16 amino acids. The CDR3 nucleotides are TGCGCCAGCAGCCAAGCTGGGGACAGAGCCACCTACGAGCAGTACTTC. It yields the protein CASSQAGDRATYEQYF.

As to this clonotype: It may be a read error: a sequence one base away is much more abundant. This rearrangement joins TRBV7-2 to TRBJ1-5; the D gene is possibly TRBD1 (5 bases). The CDR3 contains 16 residues. The germline gives CDR1 SGHTA, CDR2 FQGNSA. The CDR3 reads CASNLEPGTPVEPQHF. CDR3 nucleotides: TGTGCCAGCAACTTAGAGCCCGGGACGCCGGTTGAGCCCCAGCATTTT.

A single count supports this clonotype. The V call is TRBV2, the J call TRBJ2-3, with unresolved D. The V gene's germline CDR1 is SNHLY and CDR2 FYNNEI. The length of the CDR3 is 11 residues. Trimming shortened V by 4 bases and J by 4 bases, and 3 bases separated the two germline ends. The CDR3 loop reads CASSVSDTQYF. The CDR3 region has the DNA TGTGCCAGCAGTGTCTCAGATACGCAGTATTTT.

The chain joins TRBV14 to TRBJ1-2; D not resolved. V dropped 0 bases and J dropped 7 bases, with 9 bases sitting between them. CDR3 length equals 13 residues. From germline, CDR1 is SGHDN and CDR2 FVKESK. In DNA form, the CDR3 reads TGTGCCAGCAGCCAAGATCCTGGACGTGGCTACACCTTC. Protein: CASSQDPGRGYTF. The whole variable domain, filled in from reference TRBV14 and TRBJ1-2, reads EAGVTQFPSHSVIEKGQTVTLRCDPISGHDNLYWYRRVMGKEIKFLLHFVKESKQDESGMPNNRFLAERTGGTYSTLKVQPAELEDSGVYFCASSQDPGRGYTFGSGTRLTVV.

The chain is built from TRBV12-3 or TRBV12-4 and TRBJ2-2; 7 positions agree with TRBD1. The ends lost 3 bases at V and 0 bases at J; junction bases unmatched: 7. The CDR3 contains 17 residues. CDR3 region: CASSFLTTGSNTGELFF. The DNA for the CDR3 is TGTGCCAGCAGTTTCCTGACGACAGGGTCGAACACCGGGGAGCTGTTTTTT.

V usage is TRBV7-1 and J usage is TRBJ1-2; 8 nucleotides agree with TRBD1. TRBV7-1 qualifies as an ORF whose function is uncertain. V was pared by 7 bases and J by 4 bases, with 14 bases of the junction left unmatched. The CDR3 has 16 amino acids. CDR3: CASNNPGQGDGYGYTF. The DNA of the CDR3 is TGTGCCAGCAACAACCCCGGACAGGGCGACGGCTATGGCTACACCTTC.

This chain uses TRBV12-3 or TRBV12-4 with TRBJ2-7, with D maybe TRBD2 (5 bases). With 3 bases removed from V and 11 bases from J, the gap between germline ends came to 11 bases. The CDR3 is made up of 11 amino acids. CDR3 residues: CASSFGELEYF. The CDR3 DNA sequence: TGTGCCAGCAGTTTCGGGGAGTTGGAGTACTTC.

The chain couples TRBV7-2 to TRBJ2-3; no reliable D call. Between the trimmed V and J ends, which lost 3 bases and 3 bases, there was a span of 16 bases. This CDR3 is built from 16 residues. Per the germline V gene, CDR1 is SGHTA and CDR2 is FQGNSA. CDR3 nucleotide sequence: TGTGCCAGCAGCTTCTACTCCCGTGTGGAAACAGATACGCAGTATTTT. Translation: CASSFYSRVETDTQYF.

The chain is built from TRBV12-3 or TRBV12-4 and TRBJ2-3, with TRBD2 matching 13 bases. The V gene end was trimmed by 4 bases and the J gene end by 4 bases; junction bases not matched to a gene: 14. This CDR3 region has 19 residues. CDR3 region: CASSSMTSGGLPGADTQYF. For the CDR3, the DNA is TGTGCCAGCAGTTCGATGACTAGCGGGGGGCTTCCCGGTGCAGATACGCAGTATTTT.

The rearrangement uses TRBV12-3 or TRBV12-4 and TRBJ2-1; D is undetermined. The CDR3 runs 15 residues. The V end was cut by 8 bases, the J end by 0 bases, with 14 bases between. The CDR3 nucleotides read TGTGCCAGCTCCCCCGACTCGAGCTCCTACAATGAGCAGTTCTTC. Translated: CASSPDSSSYNEQFF.

The chain joins TRBV27 to TRBJ2-7, with 7 bases aligning to TRBD1. Trimming cost V 3 bases and J 5 bases; bases outside gene matches: 7. Germline lookup yields CDR1 MNHEY and CDR2 SMNVEV (reference sequence). This CDR3 contains 14 residues. DNA of the CDR3: TGTGCCAGCAGTTTCGACAGGGTAGGGCACGAGCAGTACTTC. It yields the protein CASSFDRVGHEQYF.

This chain joins TRBV2 and TRBJ2-7, with D possibly TRBD1 on 7 matching bases. The CDR3 totals 15 residues. The V and J ends lost 3 bases and 4 bases respectively, with 16 bases between them. In germline, CDR1 is SNHLY, CDR2 FYNNEI. CDR3: CASSEVEGAFYEQYF. For the CDR3, the DNA is TGTGCCAGCAGTGAGGTGGAGGGGGCATTTTACGAGCAGTACTTC.

The chain links TRBV27 to TRBJ2-2; D unclear. In germline, CDR1 is MNHEY, CDR2 SMNVEV (reference sequence). The V end lost 4 bases, the J end lost 2 bases, and 5 bases lay between the germline ends. This CDR3 contains 13 residues. The CDR3 coding sequence is TGTGCCAGCAGTTGGGGTAACACCGGGGAGCTGTTTTTT. This sequence encodes CASSWGNTGELFF.

J is TRBJ1-1 and V is TRBV5-4, with a possible D match to TRBD1 (6 bases). Germline V CDR1 and CDR2: SGHNT, YYREEE (reference sequence). The CDR3 spans 15 residues. The V end lost 0 bases, the J end lost 1 base, and 10 bases lay between the germline ends. This CDR3 reads CASSLDETGNTEAFF. In DNA, the CDR3 is TGTGCCAGCAGCTTGGACGAGACAGGGAACACTGAAGCTTTCTTT.

The V and J genes are TRBV19 and TRBJ1-5; tentatively, D is TRBD1 (6 bases). CDR1 and CDR2 (germline): LNHDA, SQIVND (reference sequence). The CDR3 spans 14 residues. Trimming took off 6 bases at V and 11 bases at J, with 20 bases between the two ends. CDR3 DNA: TGTGCCAGTAGCCCCGTCCAGGGGAATGGTACCCAGCATTTT. Translation: CASSPVQGNGTQHF.

J is TRBJ2-7 and V is TRBV7-3; 10 bases are a match to TRBD2. V lost 4 bases to trimming and J lost 2 bases; unmatched junction nucleotides: 8. This CDR3 has 16 residues. CDR1 is SGHTA and CDR2 is FQGTGA in the germline V gene. Here the CDR3 reads CASSSSSGGNPYEQYF. The CDR3 region has the DNA TGTGCCAGCAGCTCATCTAGCGGGGGAAACCCCTACGAGCAGTACTTC.

The chain couples TRBV12-3 or TRBV12-4 to TRBJ1-1; TRBD1 is a possible D gene (5 bases). This CDR3 has 14 amino acids. Trimming shortened V by 6 bases and J by 5 bases, and 16 bases separated the two germline ends. The CDR3 nucleotides read TGTGCCAGCAGCTTGGATGGGGCATTAACTGAAGCTTTCTTT. Encoded protein: CASSLDGALTEAFF.

The rearrangement links TRBV3-1 to TRBJ2-3; D perhaps matches TRBD2 (6 bases). Germline assignment: CDR1 LGHDT and CDR2 YNNKEL (reference sequence). The germline V and J ends were trimmed by 4 bases and 4 bases, with 15 bases remaining between them. This CDR3 comprises 15 residues. The CDR3 here is CASSPRGRGSDTQYF. The CDR3 DNA follows: TGTGCCAGCAGCCCCCGCGGGCGGGGTTCAGATACGCAGTATTTT.

The table lists this clonotype with many counts. V is TRBV12-3 or TRBV12-4 and J is TRBJ1-2; TRBD1 matches at 7 bases. J gave up 6 bases and V 5 bases, and 15 bases lay outside the gene matches. The CDR3 spans 16 residues. DNA of the CDR3: TGTGCCAGCAGTGCCAACCTGGGAGGGGGCGGTCATGGCTACACCTTC. Amino acids: CASSANLGGGGHGYTF.

The V and J genes are TRBV12-3 or TRBV12-4 and TRBJ2-7; D is perhaps TRBD1 (6 bases). This CDR3 region has 13 residues. V dropped 6 bases and J dropped 2 bases, with 11 bases sitting between them. The CDR3 loop is CASRPGQTYEQYF. The CDR3 bases are TGTGCCAGCAGACCCGGACAGACCTACGAGCAGTACTTC.

The CDR3 region is CASSLSRDSFYEQYF. The CDR3 DNA reads as TGTGCCAGCAGCTTAAGTCGAGACTCATTCTACGAGCAGTACTTC. The chain links TRBV11-2 to TRBJ2-7; D not resolved. The V end lost 2 bases, the J end lost 3 bases, and 14 bases lay between the germline ends. The CDR3 spans 15 residues. CDR1 is SGHAT and CDR2 is FQNNGV in the germline V gene.